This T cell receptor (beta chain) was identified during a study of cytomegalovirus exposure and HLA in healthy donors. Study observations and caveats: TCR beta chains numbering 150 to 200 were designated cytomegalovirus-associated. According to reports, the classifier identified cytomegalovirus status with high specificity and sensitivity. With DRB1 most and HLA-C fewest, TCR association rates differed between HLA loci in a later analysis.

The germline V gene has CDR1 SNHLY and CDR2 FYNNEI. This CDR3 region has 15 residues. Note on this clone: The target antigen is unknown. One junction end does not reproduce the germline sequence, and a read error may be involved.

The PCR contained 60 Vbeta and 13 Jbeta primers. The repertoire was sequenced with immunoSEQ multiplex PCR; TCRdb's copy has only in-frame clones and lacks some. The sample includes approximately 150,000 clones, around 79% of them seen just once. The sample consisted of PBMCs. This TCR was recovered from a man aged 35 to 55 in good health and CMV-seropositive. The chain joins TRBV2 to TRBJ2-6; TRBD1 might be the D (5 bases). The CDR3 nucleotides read TGTGCCAGCAGTGTCTTGAGCTCTGGGGCCAACGGCCTGACTTTC. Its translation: CASSVLSSGANGLTF.